This T cell receptor beta chain came from a study of cytomegalovirus exposure and HLA in healthy donors. Clones were read by immunoSEQ multiplex PCR, and TCRdb kept only the in-frame ones, dropping some. This table holds roughly 140,000 clones, 85% to 90% found once. Study results and caveats: Subsequent analysis revealed that first-cohort TCR clusters tended to co-occur in the 100 to 150 validation repertoires. The study found most TCR sequences rare, yet found some public TCRs in many donors. According to the study, 180 or so TCR beta chains were cytomegalovirus-associated. Among the CMV-associated chains, three were confirmed in vitro as specific for CMV antigens.

Details on this clone: What it binds is not known.

This CDR3 has 14 residues. In germline, CDR1 is SGHVS, CDR2 FQNEAQ. Between the trimmed V and J ends, which lost 2 bases and 5 bases, there was a span of 12 bases. The gene calls are TRBV7-8 and TRBJ2-5, with D maybe TRBD2 (5 bases). The TCR was taken from a woman aged 18-29 years in good health and CMV-seropositive. Sample: PBMCs. CDR3 nucleotide sequence: TGTGCCAGCAGCTTACGGTCGGGGTTTGAGACCCAGTACTTC. The encoded protein is CASSLRSGFETQYF.